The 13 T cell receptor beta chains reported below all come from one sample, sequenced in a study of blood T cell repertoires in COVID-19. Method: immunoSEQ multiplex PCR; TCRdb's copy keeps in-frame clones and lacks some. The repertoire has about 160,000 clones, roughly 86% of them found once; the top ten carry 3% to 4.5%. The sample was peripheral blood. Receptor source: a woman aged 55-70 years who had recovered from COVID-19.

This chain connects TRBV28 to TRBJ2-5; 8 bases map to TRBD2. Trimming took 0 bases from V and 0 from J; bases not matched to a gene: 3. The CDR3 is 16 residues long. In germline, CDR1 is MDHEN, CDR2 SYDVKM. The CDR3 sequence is CASSLWTAGDQETQYF. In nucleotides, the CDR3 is TGTGCCAGCAGTTTATGGACAGCGGGGGACCAAGAGACCCAGTACTTC.

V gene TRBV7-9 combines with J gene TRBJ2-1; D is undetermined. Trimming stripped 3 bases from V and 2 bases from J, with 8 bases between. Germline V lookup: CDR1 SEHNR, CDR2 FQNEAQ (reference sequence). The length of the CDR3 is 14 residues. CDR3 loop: CASSFITTYNEQFF. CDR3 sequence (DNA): TGTGCCAGCAGCTTTATCACAACCTACAATGAGCAGTTCTTC.

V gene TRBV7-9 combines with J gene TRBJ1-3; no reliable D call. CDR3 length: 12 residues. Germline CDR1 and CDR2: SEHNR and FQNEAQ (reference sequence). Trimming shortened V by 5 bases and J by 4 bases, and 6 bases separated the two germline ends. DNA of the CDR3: TGTGCCAGCAGCCCCTACGGAAACACCATATATTTT. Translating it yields CASSPYGNTIYF.

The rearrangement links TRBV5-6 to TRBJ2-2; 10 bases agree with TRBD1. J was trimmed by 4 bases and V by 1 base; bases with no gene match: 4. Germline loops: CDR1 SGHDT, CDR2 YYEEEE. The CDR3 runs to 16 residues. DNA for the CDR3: TGTGCCAGCAGCTTGTGGACAGGGGGTGTCACCGGGGAGCTGTTTTTT. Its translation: CASSLWTGGVTGELFF.

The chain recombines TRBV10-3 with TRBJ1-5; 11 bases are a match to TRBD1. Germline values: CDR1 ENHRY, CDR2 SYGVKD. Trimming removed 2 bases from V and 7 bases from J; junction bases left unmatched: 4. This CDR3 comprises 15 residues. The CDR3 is CAISEGQGARQPQHF. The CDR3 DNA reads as TGTGCCATCAGTGAGGGACAGGGGGCGAGGCAGCCCCAGCATTTT.

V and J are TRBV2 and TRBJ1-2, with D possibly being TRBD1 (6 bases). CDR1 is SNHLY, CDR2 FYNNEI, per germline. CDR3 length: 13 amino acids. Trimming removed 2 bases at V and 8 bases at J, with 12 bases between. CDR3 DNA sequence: TGTGCCAGCAGTGAACAGGGGCGAAGCGGCTACACCTTC. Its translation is CASSEQGRSGYTF.

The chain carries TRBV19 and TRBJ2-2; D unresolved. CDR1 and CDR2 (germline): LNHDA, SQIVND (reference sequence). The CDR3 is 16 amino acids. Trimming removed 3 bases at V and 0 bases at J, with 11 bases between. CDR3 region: CASSILGNANTGELFF. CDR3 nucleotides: TGTGCCAGTAGTATCCTTGGCAACGCGAACACCGGGGAGCTGTTTTTT.

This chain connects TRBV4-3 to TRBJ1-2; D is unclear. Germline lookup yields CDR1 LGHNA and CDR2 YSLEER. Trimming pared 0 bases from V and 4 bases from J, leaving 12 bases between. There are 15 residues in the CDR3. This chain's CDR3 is CASSQETGEGYGYTF. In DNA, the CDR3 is TGCGCCAGCAGCCAAGAGACGGGAGAGGGCTATGGCTACACCTTC.

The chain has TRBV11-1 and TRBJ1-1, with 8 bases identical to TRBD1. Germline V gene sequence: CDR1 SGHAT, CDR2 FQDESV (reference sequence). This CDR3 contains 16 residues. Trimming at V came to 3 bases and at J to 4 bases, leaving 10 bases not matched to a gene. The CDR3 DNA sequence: TGTGCCAGCAGCTTGCAACCAGGGGGCGCGGGCACTGAAGCTTTCTTT. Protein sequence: CASSLQPGGAGTEAFF.

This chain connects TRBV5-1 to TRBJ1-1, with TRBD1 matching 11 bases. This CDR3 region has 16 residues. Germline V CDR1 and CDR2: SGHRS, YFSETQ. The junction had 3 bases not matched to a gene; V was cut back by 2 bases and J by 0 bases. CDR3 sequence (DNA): TGCGCCAGCAGCTTAAGGACAGGGGGCCTGAACACTGAAGCTTTCTTT. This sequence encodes CASSLRTGGLNTEAFF.

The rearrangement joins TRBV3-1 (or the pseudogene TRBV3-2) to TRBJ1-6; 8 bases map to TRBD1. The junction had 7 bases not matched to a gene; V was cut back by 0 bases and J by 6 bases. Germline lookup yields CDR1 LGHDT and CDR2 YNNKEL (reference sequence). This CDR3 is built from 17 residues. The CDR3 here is CASSQDPGGQFNSPLHF. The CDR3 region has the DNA TGTGCCAGCAGCCAAGATCCAGGGGGCCAGTTTAATTCACCCCTCCACTTT.

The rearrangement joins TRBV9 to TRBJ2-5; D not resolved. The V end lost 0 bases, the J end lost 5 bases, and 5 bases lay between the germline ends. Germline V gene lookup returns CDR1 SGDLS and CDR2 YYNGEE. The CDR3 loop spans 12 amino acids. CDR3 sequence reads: CASSVGGETQYF. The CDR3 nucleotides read TGTGCCAGCAGCGTAGGAGGTGAGACCCAGTACTTC. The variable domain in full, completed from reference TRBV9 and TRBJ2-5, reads DSGVTQTPKHLITATGQRVTLRCSPRSGDLSVYWYQQSLDQGLQFLIQYYNGEERAKGNILERFSAQQFPDLHSELNLSSLELGDSALYFCASSVGGETQYFGPGTRLLVL.

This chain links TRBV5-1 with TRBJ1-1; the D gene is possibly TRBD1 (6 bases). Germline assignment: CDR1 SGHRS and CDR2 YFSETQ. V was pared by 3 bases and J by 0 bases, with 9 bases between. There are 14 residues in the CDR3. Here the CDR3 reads CASSSGQMNTEAFF. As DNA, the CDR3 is TGCGCCAGCAGCTCTGGACAGATGAACACTGAAGCTTTCTTT.